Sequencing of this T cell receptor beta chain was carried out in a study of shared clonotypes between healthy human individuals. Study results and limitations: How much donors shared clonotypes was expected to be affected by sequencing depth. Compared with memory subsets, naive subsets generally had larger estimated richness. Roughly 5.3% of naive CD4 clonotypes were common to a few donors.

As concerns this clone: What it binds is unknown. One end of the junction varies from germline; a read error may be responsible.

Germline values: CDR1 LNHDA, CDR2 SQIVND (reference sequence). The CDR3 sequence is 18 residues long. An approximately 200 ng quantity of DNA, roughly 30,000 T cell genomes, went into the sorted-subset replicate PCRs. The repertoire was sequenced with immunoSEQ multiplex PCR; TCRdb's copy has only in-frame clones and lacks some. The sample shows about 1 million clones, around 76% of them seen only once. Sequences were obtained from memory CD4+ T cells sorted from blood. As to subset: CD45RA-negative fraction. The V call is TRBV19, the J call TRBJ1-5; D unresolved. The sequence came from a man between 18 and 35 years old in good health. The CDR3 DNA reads TGTGCCAGTAGTATTTCCCCCGGGAGTCGAACGAGGGTTCAGCTCCAGCATTTT. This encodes CASSISPGSRTRVQLQHF.